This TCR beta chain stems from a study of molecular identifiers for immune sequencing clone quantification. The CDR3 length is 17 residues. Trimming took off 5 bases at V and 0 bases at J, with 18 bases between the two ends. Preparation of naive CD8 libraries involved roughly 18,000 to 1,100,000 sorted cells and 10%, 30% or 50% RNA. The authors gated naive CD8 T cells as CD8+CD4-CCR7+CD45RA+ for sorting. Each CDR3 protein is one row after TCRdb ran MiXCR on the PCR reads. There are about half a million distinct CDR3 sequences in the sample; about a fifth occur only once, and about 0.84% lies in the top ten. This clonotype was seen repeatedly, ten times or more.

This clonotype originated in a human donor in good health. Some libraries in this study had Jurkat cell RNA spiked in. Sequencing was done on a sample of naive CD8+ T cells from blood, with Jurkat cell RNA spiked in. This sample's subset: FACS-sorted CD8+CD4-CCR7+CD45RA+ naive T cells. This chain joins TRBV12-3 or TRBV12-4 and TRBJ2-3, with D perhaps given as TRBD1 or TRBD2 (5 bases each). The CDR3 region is CASSVKGTVYSTDTQYF. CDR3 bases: TGTGCCAGCAGTGTAAAAGGGACGGTTTATAGCACAGATACGCAGTATTTT.